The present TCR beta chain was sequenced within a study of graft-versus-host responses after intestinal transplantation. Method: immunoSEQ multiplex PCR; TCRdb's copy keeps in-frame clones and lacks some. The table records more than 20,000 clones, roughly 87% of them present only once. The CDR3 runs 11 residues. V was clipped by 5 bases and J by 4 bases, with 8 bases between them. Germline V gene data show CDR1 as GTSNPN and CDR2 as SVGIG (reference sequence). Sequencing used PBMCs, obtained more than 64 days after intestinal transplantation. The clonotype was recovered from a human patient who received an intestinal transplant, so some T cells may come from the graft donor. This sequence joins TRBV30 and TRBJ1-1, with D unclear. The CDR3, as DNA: TGTGCCTGGGGGAGAGGCACTGAAGCTTTCTTT. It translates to CAWGRGTEAFF.